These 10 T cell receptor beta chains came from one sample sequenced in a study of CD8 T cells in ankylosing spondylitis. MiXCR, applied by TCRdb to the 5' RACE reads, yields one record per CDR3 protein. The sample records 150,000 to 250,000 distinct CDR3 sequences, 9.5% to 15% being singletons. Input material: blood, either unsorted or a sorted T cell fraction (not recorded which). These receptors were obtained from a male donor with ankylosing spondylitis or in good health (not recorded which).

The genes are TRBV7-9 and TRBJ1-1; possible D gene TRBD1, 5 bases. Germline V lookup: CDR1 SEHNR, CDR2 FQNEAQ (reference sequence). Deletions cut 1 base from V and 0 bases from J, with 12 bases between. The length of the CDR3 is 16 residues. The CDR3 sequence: CASSLESGRMNTEAFF. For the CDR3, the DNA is TGTGCCAGCAGCTTAGAGTCAGGGCGCATGAACACTGAAGCTTTCTTT.

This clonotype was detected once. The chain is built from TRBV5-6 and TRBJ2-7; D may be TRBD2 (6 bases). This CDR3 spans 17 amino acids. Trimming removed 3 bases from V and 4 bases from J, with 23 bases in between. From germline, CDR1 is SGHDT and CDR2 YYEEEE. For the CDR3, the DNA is TGTGCCAGCAGCTCCTCCGGGACTGCCGGGGATGATTACGAGCAGTACTTC. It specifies CASSSSGTAGDDYEQYF.

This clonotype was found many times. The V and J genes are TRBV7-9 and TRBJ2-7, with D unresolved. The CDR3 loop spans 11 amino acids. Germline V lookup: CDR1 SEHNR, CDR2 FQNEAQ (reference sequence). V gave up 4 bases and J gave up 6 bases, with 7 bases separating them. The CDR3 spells CASSWSGEQYF. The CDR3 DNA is TGTGCCAGCAGCTGGTCGGGCGAGCAGTACTTC.

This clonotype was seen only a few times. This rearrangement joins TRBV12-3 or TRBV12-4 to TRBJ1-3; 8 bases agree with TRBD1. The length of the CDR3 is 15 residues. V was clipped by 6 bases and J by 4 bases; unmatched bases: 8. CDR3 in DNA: TGTGCCAGCAGGGCCCCAGGGGGCTTAGGAAACACCATATATTTT. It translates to CASRAPGGLGNTIYF.

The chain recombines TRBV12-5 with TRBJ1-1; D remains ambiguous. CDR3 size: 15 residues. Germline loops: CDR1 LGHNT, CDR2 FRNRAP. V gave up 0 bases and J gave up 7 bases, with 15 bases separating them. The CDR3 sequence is CASGLVGSQLDEAFF. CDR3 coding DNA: TGTGCTAGTGGTTTGGTCGGAAGCCAATTGGATGAAGCTTTCTTT.

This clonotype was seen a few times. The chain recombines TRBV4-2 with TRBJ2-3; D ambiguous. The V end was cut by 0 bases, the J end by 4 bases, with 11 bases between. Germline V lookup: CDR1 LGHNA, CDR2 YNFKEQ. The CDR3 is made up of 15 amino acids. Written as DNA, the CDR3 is TGTGCCAGCAGCCAAGAAATCCCCCCCCCAGATACGCAGTATTTT. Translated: CASSQEIPPPDTQYF.

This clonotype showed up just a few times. The CDR3 bases are TGTGCCAGCAGTGAAGCCCAAGATGGGAACGGGCAGTACTTC. Translated, it gives CASSEAQDGNGQYF. The chain links TRBV2 to TRBJ2-4; no reliable D call. The CDR3 is 14 amino acids. Trimming took 0 bases from V and 13 from J, leaving 16 bases between them. Germline CDR1 and CDR2: SNHLY and FYNNEI.

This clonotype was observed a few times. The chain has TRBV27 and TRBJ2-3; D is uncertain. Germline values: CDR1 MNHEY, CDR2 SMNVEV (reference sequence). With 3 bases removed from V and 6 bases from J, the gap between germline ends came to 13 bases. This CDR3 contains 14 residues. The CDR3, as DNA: TGTGCCAGCAGTTTCTCGACCACGCCGGATACGCAGTATTTT. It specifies CASSFSTTPDTQYF.

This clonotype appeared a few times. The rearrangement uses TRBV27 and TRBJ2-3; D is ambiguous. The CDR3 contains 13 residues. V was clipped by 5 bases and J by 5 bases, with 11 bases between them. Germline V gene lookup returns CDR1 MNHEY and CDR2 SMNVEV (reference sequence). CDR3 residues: CASSPPLRDTQYF. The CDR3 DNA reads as TGTGCCAGCAGTCCTCCCCTCCGAGATACGCAGTATTTT.

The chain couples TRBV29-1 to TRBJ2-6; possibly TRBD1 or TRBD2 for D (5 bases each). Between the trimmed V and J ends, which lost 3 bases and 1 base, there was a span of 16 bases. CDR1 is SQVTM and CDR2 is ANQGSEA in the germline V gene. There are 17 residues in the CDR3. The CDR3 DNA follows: TGCAGCGTTGAGTTATGGGACGGCAAATCTGGGGCCAACGTCCTGACTTTC. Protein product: CSVELWDGKSGANVLTF.